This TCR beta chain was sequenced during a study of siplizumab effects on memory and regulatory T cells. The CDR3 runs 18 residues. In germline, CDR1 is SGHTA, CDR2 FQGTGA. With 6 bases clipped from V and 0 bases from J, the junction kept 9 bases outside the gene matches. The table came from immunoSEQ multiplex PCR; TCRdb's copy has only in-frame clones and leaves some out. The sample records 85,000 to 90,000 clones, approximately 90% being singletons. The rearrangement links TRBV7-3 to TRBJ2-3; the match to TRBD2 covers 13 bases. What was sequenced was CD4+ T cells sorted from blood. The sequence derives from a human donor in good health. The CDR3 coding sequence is TGTGCCAGCAGAGAGTCGGGGACTAGCGGGGAAAGCACAGATACGCAGTATTTT. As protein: CASRESGTSGESTDTQYF.